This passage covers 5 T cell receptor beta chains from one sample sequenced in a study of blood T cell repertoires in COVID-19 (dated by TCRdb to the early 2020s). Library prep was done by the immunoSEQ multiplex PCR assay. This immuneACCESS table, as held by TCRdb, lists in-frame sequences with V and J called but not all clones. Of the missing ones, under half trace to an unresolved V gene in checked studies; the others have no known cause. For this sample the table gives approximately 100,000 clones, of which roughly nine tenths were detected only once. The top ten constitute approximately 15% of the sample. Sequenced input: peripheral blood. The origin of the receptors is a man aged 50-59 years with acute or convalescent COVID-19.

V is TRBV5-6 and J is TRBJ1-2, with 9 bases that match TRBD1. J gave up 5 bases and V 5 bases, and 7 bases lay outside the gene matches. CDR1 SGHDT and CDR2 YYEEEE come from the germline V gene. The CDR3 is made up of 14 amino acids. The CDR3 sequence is CASRGQGRGYGYTF. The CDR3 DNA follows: TGTGCCAGCAGGGGACAGGGAAGGGGGTATGGCTACACCTTC. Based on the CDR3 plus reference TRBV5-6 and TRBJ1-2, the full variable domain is DAGVTQSPTHLIKTRGQQVTLRCSPKSGHDTVSWYQQALGQGPQFIFQYYEEEERQRGNFPDRFSGHQFPNYSSELNVNALLLGDSALYLCASRGQGRGYGYTFGSGTRLTVV.

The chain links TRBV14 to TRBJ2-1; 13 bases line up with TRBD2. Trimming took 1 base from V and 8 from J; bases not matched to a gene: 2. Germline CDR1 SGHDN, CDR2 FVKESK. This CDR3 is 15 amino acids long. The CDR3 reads CASSQGLAGGYEQFF. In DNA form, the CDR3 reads TGTGCCAGCAGCCAAGGACTAGCGGGGGGCTATGAGCAGTTCTTC.

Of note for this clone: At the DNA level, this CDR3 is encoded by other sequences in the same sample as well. CDR3 amino acids: CSASMRAGSYNEQFF. As DNA, the CDR3 is TGCAGTGCTAGTATGAGGGCAGGTTCATACAATGAGCAGTTCTTC. V and J are TRBV20-1 and TRBJ2-1; the D gene is possibly TRBD2 (5 bases). Germline values: CDR1 DFQATT, CDR2 SNEGSKA (reference sequence). The V gene lost 3 bases and the J gene lost 4 bases, with 16 bases spanning the gap. The CDR3 extends over 15 amino acids.

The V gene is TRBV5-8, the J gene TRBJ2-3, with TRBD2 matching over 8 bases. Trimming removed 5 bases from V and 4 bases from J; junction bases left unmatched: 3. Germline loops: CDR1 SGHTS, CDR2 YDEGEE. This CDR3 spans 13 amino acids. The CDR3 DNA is TGTGCCAGCAGTCGGGGGGGGCCAGATACGCAGTATTTT. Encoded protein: CASSRGGPDTQYF.

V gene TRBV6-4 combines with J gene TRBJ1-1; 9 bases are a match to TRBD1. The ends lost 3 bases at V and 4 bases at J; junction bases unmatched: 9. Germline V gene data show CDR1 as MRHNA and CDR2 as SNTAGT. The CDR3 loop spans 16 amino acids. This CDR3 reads CASSENEGTGSTEAFF. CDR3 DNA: TGTGCCAGCAGTGAAAATGAGGGGACAGGGTCCACTGAAGCTTTCTTT.